This T cell receptor (beta chain) was retrieved from a study of shared clonotypes between healthy human individuals. Details on this clone: Other nucleotide sequences in the sample specify the same CDR3.

CDR3 length: 12 residues. Deletions cut 0 bases from V and 4 bases from J, with 4 bases between. CDR1 and CDR2 from the germline V gene are SNHLY and FYNNEI. Data came from immunoSEQ multiplex PCR; TCRdb stores just in-frame clones and leaves some out. The sample has approximately 1.5 million clones; 95% to 99% are singletons. Sequencing was carried out using naive CD4+ T cells sorted from blood. Subset denoted: CD45RA+ positively selected. This clonotype was obtained from a man aged 25 to 45 in good health. This chain joins TRBV2 and TRBJ2-7; D is undetermined. The CDR3 DNA sequence: TGTGCCAGCAGTGAAGCTGGGTACGAGCAGTACTTC. It yields the protein CASSEAGYEQYF.